A single sample gave rise to the 4 T cell receptor beta chains below, sequenced in a study of OX40 agonist ivuxolimab in advanced cancers. Data came from immunoSEQ multiplex PCR; TCRdb stores just in-frame clones and leaves some out. The table shows about 150,000 clones, with 90% to 95% occurring only once. Source: CD4+ or CD8+ T cells sorted from blood, taken in a trial of the OX40 agonist ivuxolimab. The receptors come from an adult with an advanced solid tumor such as melanoma, head and neck, liver or kidney cancer.

The chain has TRBV27 and TRBJ2-3, with D unclear. CDR3 length: 15 residues. Germline V gene data show CDR1 as MNHEY and CDR2 as SMNVEV (reference sequence). V was trimmed by 2 bases and J by 3 bases, leaving 12 bases between them. The DNA for the CDR3 is TGTGCCAGCAGTTTAAGGGCCCTTCCAACAGATACGCAGTATTTT. Its protein is CASSLRALPTDTQYF.

The chain carries TRBV28 and TRBJ2-2; 7 bases are a match to TRBD2. The CDR3 has 17 amino acids. The V gene's germline CDR1 is MDHEN and CDR2 SYDVKM. Trimming at V came to 6 bases and at J to 0 bases, leaving 10 bases not matched to a gene. The CDR3 loop reads CASRPPLADTNTGELFF. The CDR3 nucleotides read TGTGCCAGCAGGCCTCCTCTAGCGGACACGAACACCGGGGAGCTGTTTTTT. The full variable domain, with the rest looked up from reference TRBV28 and TRBJ2-2, is DVKVTQSSRYLVKRTGEKVFLECVQDMDHENMFWYRQDPGLGLRLIYFSYDVKMKEKGDIPEGYSVSREKKERFSLILESASTNQTSMYLCASRPPLADTNTGELFFGEGSRLTVL.

The genes are TRBV5-1 and TRBJ2-3; D is possibly TRBD1 (6 bases). CDR3 size: 15 residues. Germline V gene sequence: CDR1 SGHRS, CDR2 YFSETQ. V was clipped by 2 bases and J by 3 bases, with 13 bases between them. For the CDR3, the DNA is TGCGCCAGCAGCTTTACGGCAGGGGCGACAGATACGCAGTATTTT. As protein: CASSFTAGATDTQYF.

The chain joins TRBV9 to TRBJ2-7; D perhaps matches TRBD1 (8 bases). Deletions cut 0 bases from V and 4 bases from J, with 11 bases between. Germline V gene data show CDR1 as SGDLS and CDR2 as YYNGEE. The CDR3 length is 14 residues. This CDR3 is CASSVEQGGYEQYF. CDR3 nucleotides: TGTGCCAGCAGCGTAGAACAGGGGGGGTACGAGCAGTACTTC.